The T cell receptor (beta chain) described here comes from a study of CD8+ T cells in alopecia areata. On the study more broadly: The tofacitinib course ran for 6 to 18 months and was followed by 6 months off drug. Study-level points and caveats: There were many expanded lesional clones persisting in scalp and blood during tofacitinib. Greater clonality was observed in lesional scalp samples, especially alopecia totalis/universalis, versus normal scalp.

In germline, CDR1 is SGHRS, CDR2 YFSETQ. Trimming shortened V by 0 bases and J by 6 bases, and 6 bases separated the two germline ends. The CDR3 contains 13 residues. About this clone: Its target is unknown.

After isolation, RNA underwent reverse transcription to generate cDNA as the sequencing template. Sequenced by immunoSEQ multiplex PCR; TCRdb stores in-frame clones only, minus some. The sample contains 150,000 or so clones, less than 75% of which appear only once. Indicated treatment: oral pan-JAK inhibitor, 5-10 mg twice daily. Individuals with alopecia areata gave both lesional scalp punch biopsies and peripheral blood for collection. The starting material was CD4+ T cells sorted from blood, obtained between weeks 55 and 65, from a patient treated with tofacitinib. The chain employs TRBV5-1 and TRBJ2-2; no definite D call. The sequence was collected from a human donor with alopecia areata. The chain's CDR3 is CASSLGGAGELFF. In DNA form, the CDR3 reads TGCGCCAGCAGCTTGGGAGGAGCCGGGGAGCTGTTTTTT.